This T cell receptor (beta chain) was sequenced for a study of T cells in Graves' hyperthyroidism and ophthalmopathy. Study-wide results and limits: The model's output predicted ophthalmopathy at a median of around 6.9 months prior to onset.

This clonotype occurred a few times. As yet, its antigen is unknown. Newly diagnosed hyperthyroidism, duration under 2 months, in patients aged 18 to 65. Diagnostic decisions used clinical symptoms, serum thyroxine and TRAb, thyroid ultrasound and orbital computed tomography. Out of more than 8 ml of fresh peripheral blood came the PBMCs. The germline V gene has CDR1 SGDLS and CDR2 YYNGEE. This CDR3 comprises 15 residues. Trimming shortened V by 2 bases and J by 4 bases, and 14 bases separated the two germline ends. Researchers amplified the TCR beta CDR3 regions from RNA transcripts. The HTBI primer set served for first-round RT-PCR of the TCR CDR3. TCRdb independently ran MiXCR on the multiplex PCR reads; one entry per CDR3 protein. Of 600,000 to 900,000 distinct CDR3 sequences in the sample, 16% are singletons; the top ten hold under 8.5%.

Sequenced sample: blood. V gene TRBV9 combines with J gene TRBJ2-3; D might be TRBD2 (7 bases). This TCR was recovered from a man between 18 and 35 years old with Graves' hyperthyroidism. The CDR3 region is CASSVLGGGSDTQYF. CDR3 nucleotides: TGTGCCAGCAGCGTTTTAGGGGGGGGTTCAGATACGCAGTATTTT.